This T cell receptor (beta chain) originates from a study of blood T cells in healthy people across ages. The ends lost 6 bases at V and 6 bases at J; junction bases unmatched: 13. Germline V gene data show CDR1 as DFQATT and CDR2 as SNEGSKA (reference sequence). The CDR3 extends over 14 amino acids. This clonotype was found a few times. It was with a sample-barcoded 5' primer and a J-beta primer mix that a second PCR of about 7 to 12 cycles was run. The authors tagged each cDNA molecule using a template-switch adaptor with 12 random nucleotides. One entry per CDR3 protein results from TCRdb running MiXCR on the 5' RACE reads. The data show some 850,000 distinct CDR3 sequences, with more than 25% seen just once and 3% held by the top ten. This sample also belongs to another study, concerning T cells of mothers and their children. That source adds: According to the study, all extracted RNA entered cDNA synthesis at around 1.5 ug per 15 ul.

The chain joins TRBV20-1 to TRBJ2-7; TRBD1 aligns across 8 bases. Material for sequencing was blood. The receptor was derived from a boy younger than 18 in good health. CDR3 sequence: CSAVPGTGVREQYF. The CDR3 DNA follows: TGCAGTGCCGTACCGGGGACAGGAGTCCGCGAGCAGTACTTC.